This section outlines one T cell receptor (beta chain) sequence together with its context. In the authors' workflow: By means of reference gene primer amplification, nucleated cell counts were estimated. Data came from immunoSEQ multiplex PCR; TCRdb stores just in-frame clones and leaves some out. D and trimming were read from the DNA, whereas the V and J calls and clone size are those reported in that table. The sample consists of more than 80,000 clones, over 75% of them appearing once. This CDR3 has 14 residues. V gave up 7 bases and J gave up 3 bases; unmatched junction bases: 6. The germline gives CDR1 LNHDA, CDR2 SQIVND (reference sequence). This sample is drawn from a study of blood T cell repertoires in COVID-19. Whole-study context: Samples taken during acute and convalescent COVID-19 were collected in the United States, Italy and Spain. T cells, B-cell-depleted T cells, or PBMCs provided the cDNA or gDNA that served as material.

The sequence was collected from a man at least 80 years old with acute or convalescent COVID-19. The V call is TRBV19, the J call TRBJ2-3; TRBD1 matches 8 bases. The sample taken for sequencing was peripheral blood. Here the CDR3 reads CASKDRARTDTQYF. CDR3 coding DNA: TGTGCCAGTAAGGACAGGGCTCGGACAGATACGCAGTATTTT.